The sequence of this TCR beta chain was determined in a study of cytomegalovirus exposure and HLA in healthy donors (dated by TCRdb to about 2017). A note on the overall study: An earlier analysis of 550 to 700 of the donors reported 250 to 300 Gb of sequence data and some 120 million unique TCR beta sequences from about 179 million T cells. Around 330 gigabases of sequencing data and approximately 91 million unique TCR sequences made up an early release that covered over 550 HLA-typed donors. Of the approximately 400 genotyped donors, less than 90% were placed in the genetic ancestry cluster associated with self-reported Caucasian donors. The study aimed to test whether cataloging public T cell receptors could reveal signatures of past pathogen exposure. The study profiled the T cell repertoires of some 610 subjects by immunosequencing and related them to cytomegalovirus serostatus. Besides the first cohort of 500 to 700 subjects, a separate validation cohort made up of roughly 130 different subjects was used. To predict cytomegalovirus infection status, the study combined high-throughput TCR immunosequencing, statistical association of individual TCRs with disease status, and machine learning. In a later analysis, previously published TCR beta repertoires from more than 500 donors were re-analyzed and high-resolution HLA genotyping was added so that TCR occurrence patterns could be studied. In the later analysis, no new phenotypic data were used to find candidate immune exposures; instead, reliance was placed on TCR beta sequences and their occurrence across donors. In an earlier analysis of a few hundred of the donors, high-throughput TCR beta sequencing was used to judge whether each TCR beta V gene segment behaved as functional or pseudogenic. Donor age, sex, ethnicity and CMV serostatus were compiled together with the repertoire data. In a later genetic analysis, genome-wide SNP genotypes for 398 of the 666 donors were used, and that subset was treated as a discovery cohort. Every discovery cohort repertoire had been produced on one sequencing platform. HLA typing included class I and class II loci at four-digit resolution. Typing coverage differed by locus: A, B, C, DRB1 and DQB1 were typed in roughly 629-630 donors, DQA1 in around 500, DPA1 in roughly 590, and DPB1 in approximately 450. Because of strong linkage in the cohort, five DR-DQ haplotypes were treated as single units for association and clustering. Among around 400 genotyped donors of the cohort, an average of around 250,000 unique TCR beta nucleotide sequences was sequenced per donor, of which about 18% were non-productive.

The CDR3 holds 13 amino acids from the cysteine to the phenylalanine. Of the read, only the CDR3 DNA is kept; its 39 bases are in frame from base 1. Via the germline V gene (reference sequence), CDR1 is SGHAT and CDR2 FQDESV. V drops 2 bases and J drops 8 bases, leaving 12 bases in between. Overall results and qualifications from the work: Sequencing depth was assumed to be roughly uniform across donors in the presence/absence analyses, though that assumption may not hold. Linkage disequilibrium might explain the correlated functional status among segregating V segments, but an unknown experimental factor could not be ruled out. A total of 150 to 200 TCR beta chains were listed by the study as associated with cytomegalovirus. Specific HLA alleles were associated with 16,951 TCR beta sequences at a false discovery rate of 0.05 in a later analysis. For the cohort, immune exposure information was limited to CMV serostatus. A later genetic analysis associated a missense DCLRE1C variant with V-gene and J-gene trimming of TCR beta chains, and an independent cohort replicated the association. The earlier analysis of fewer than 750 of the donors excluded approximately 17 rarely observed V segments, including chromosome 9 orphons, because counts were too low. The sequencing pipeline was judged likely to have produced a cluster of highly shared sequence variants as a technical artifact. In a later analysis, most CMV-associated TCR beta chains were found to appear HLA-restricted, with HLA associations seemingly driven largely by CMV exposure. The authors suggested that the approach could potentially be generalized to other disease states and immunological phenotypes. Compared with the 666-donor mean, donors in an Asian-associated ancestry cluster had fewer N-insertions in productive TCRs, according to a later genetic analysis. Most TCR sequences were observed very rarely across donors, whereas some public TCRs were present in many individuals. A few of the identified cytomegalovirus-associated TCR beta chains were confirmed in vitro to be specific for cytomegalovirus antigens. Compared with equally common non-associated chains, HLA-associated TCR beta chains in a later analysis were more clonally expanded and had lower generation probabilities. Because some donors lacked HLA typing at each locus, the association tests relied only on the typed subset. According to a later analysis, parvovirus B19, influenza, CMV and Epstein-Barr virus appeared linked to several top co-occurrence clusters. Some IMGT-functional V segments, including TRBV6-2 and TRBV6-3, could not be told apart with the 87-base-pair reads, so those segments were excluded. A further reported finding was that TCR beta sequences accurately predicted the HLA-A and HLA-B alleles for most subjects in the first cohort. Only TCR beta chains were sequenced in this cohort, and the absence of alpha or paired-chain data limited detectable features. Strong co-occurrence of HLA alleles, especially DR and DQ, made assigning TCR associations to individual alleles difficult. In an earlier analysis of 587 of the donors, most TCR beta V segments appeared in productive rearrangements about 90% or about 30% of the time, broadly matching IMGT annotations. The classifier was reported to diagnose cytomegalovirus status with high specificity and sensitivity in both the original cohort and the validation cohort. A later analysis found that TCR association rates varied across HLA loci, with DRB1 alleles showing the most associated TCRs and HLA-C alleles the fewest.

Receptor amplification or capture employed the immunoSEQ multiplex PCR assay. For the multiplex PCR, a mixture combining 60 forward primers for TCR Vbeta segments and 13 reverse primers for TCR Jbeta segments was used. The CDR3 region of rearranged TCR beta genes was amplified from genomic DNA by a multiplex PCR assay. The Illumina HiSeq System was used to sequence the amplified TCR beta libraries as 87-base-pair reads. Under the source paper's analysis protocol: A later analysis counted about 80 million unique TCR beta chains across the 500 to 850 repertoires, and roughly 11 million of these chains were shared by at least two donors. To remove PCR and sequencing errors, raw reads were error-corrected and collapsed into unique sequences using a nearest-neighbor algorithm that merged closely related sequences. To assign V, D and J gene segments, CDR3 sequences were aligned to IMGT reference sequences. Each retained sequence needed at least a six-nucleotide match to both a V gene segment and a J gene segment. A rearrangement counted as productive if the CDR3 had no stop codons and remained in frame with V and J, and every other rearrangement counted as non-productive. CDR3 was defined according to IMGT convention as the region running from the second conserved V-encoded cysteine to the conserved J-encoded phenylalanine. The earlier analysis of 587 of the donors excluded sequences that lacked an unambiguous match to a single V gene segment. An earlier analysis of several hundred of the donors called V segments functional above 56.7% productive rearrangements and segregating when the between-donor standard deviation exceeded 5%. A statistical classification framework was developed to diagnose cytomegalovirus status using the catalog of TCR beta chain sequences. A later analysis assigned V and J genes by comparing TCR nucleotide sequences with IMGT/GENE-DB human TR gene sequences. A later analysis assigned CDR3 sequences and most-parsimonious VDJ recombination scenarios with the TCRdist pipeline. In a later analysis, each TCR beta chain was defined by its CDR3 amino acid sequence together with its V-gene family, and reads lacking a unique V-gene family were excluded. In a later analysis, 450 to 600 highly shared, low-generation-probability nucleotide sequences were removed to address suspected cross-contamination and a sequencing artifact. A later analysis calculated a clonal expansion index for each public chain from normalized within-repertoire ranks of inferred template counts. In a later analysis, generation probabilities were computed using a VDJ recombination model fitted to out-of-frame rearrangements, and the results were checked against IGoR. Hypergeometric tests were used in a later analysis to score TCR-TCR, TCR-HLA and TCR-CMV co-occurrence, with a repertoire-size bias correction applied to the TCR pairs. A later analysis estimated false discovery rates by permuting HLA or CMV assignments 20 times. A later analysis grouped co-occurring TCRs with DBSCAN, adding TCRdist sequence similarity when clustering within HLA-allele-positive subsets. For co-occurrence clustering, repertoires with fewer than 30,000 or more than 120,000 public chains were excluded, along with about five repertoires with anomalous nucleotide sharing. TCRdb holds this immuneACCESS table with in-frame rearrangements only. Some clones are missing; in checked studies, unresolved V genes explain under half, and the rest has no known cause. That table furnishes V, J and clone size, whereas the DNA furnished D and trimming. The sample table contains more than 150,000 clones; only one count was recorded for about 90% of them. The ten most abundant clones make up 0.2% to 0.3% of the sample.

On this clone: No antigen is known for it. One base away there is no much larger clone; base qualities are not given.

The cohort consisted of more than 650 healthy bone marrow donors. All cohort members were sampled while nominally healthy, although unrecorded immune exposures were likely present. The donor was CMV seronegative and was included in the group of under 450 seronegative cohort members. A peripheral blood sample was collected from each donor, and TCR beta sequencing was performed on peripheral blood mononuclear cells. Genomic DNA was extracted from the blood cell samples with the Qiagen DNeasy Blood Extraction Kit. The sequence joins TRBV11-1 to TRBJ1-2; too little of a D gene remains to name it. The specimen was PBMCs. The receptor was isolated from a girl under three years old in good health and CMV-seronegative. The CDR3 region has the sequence CASSLSTRWGYTF. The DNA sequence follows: TGTGCCAGCAGCTTATCGACTAGGTGGGGCTACACCTTC.